These 23 T cell receptor beta chains originate from one sample sequenced in a study of cytomegalovirus exposure and HLA in healthy donors. This table comes from immunoSEQ multiplex PCR, and its TCRdb copy is limited to in-frame clones, with some not included. The sample consists of 97,000 or so clones, roughly 89% of them appearing once. Source material: PBMCs. The origin of the receptors is a woman between 25 and 40 years old in good health and CMV-seronegative.

The chain combines TRBV7-8 with TRBJ2-7; 9 bases are a match to TRBD1. Trimming cost V 4 bases and J 2 bases; bases outside gene matches: 15. The CDR3 loop spans 18 amino acids. Germline V gene sequence: CDR1 SGHVS, CDR2 FQNEAQ. CDR3 region: CASSSDAPTGGRAYEQYF. The CDR3 DNA sequence: TGTGCCAGCAGCTCCGACGCACCAACAGGGGGCAGGGCCTACGAGCAGTACTTC. Full variable domain (outside the CDR3, taken from reference TRBV7-8 and TRBJ2-7): GAGVSQSPRYKVAKRGQDVALRCDPISGHVSLFWYQQALGQGPEFLTYFQNEAQLDKSGLPSDRFFAERPEGSVSTLKIQRTQQEDSAVYLCASSSDAPTGGRAYEQYFGPGTRLTVT.

The rearrangement links TRBV9 to TRBJ2-2; D remains unclear. Per the germline V gene, CDR1 is SGDLS and CDR2 is YYNGEE. There are 14 residues in the CDR3. V was clipped by 0 bases and J by 6 bases, with 9 bases between them. CDR3 residues: CASSVVGGAGELFF. The CDR3 bases are TGTGCCAGCAGCGTAGTAGGCGGCGCCGGGGAGCTGTTTTTT.

This clone was counted between two and nine times. V gene TRBV7-8 combines with J gene TRBJ2-1; D might be TRBD2 (6 bases). CDR3 length: 14 residues. V lost 6 bases to trimming and J lost 0 bases, with 9 bases between them. Germline V lookup: CDR1 SGHVS, CDR2 FQNEAQ. The CDR3 reads CASRLSGSYNEQFF. The CDR3 nucleotides read TGTGCCAGCAGGCTTAGCGGCTCCTACAATGAGCAGTTCTTC.

This chain links TRBV5-1 with TRBJ1-2; 8 nucleotides line up with TRBD1. V lost 5 bases, J lost 1 base, and 4 bases stayed unmatched. The CDR3 is made up of 14 amino acids. Germline CDR1 reads SGHRS; CDR2 reads YFSETQ. CDR3 in amino acids: CASRGQGLNYGYTF. Here the CDR3 DNA reads TGCGCCAGCAGAGGACAGGGACTTAACTATGGCTACACCTTC.

The rearrangement links TRBV4-1 to TRBJ2-2; TRBD2 might be the D (7 bases). Germline V gene lookup returns CDR1 MGHRA and CDR2 YSYEKL. CDR3 length equals 15 residues. Trimming stripped 7 bases from V and 4 bases from J, with 16 bases between. CDR3 region: CASTGQGRGTGELFF. In DNA, the CDR3 is TGCGCCAGCACCGGGCAGGGGAGGGGCACCGGGGAGCTGTTTTTT.

V gene TRBV28 combines with J gene TRBJ1-5; 8 bases align to TRBD1. This CDR3 is 14 amino acids long. The junction had 7 bases not matched to a gene; V was cut back by 8 bases and J by 4 bases. Per the germline V gene, CDR1 is MDHEN and CDR2 is SYDVKM. The CDR3 sequence is CASQSDRANQPQHF. The CDR3 nucleotides are TGTGCCAGCCAATCGGACAGGGCGAATCAGCCCCAGCATTTT.

This clone was detected a few times. V gene TRBV10-3 combines with J gene TRBJ2-7, with TRBD1 as a possible D gene (6 bases). The CDR3 is 12 amino acids. V was shortened by 6 bases and J by 8 bases, with 14 bases between the two germline ends. Germline CDR1 and CDR2: ENHRY and SYGVKD. CDR3: CAISGQITKQYF. The DNA for the CDR3 is TGTGCCATCAGCGGACAGATTACGAAGCAGTACTTC.

The chain couples TRBV7-2 to TRBJ2-1; the D is unclear. The ends were cut back, 5 bases at V and 4 bases at J, with 9 bases in the middle. Germline V gives CDR1 SGHTA, CDR2 FQGNSA. CDR3 size: 13 residues. CDR3 region: CASSPQLYNEQFF. In nucleotides, the CDR3 is TGTGCCAGCAGCCCACAGTTATACAATGAGCAGTTCTTC. The complete variable domain, with remaining parts taken from reference TRBV7-2 and TRBJ2-1, reads GAGVSQSPSNKVTEKGKDVELRCDPISGHTALYWYRQSLGQGLEFLIYFQGNSAPDKSGLPSDRFSAERTGGSVSTLTIQRTQQEDSAVYLCASSPQLYNEQFFGPGTRLTVL.

This sequence joins TRBV7-9 and TRBJ2-7, with a possible D match to TRBD1 (6 bases). The V gene's germline CDR1 is SEHNR and CDR2 FQNEAQ (reference sequence). The CDR3 covers 14 residues. The ends were cut back, 5 bases at V and 2 bases at J, with 13 bases in the middle. Here the CDR3 DNA reads TGTGCCAGCAGCGGAGGACAGAACCCCTACGAGCAGTACTTC. Its translation is CASSGGQNPYEQYF.

The count of this clone is one. The chain links TRBV7-2 to TRBJ2-7; TRBD2 matches 7 bases. Germline CDR1 reads SGHTA; CDR2 reads FQGNSA. This CDR3 spans 15 amino acids. V was pared by 6 bases and J by 3 bases, with 11 bases of the junction left unmatched. The CDR3 region has the DNA TGTGCCAGCAGACCAGGGCGAGCGGGGTACTACGAGCAGTACTTC. Its translation is CASRPGRAGYYEQYF.

The chain is built from TRBV18 and TRBJ1-1, with a weak D call TRBD1 (6 bases). With 2 bases removed from V and 2 bases from J, the gap between germline ends came to 15 bases. The germline V gene has CDR1 KGHSH and CDR2 LQKENI. This CDR3 comprises 16 residues. CDR3 amino acids: CASSPASATGNTEAFF. DNA of the CDR3: TGTGCCAGCTCACCAGCATCCGCGACAGGTAACACTGAAGCTTTCTTT.

The rearrangement uses TRBV19 and TRBJ2-2; 10 positions match TRBD2. Germline loops: CDR1 LNHDA, CDR2 SQIVND (reference sequence). The CDR3 length is 21 residues. The V and J ends lost 1 base and 4 bases, in that order; junction bases with no gene match: 18. CDR3: CASSIGGKGSGRRPGTGELFF. As DNA, the CDR3 is TGTGCCAGTAGTATAGGGGGGAAAGGTAGCGGGAGGCGTCCGGGCACCGGGGAGCTGTTTTTT.

The chain carries TRBV9 and TRBJ1-3, with 9 bases fitting TRBD1. Germline V CDR1 and CDR2: SGDLS, YYNGEE. CDR3 length: 16 amino acids. J was trimmed by 1 base and V by 0 bases; bases with no gene match: 2. This CDR3 reads CASSVGGQGSGNTIYF. CDR3 nucleotides: TGTGCCAGCAGCGTAGGGGGACAGGGATCTGGAAACACCATATATTTT.

This clone was detected only once. V usage is TRBV7-8 and J usage is TRBJ1-1; the D gene is possibly TRBD1 (5 bases). Per germline, CDR1 SGHVS and CDR2 FQNEAQ. V dropped 3 bases and J dropped 1 base, with 15 bases sitting between them. This CDR3 has 16 residues. Here the CDR3 DNA reads TGTGCCAGCAGCTTCCTTTCCGGGCAGGGGAACACTGAAGCTTTCTTT. Amino acid sequence: CASSFLSGQGNTEAFF.

This rearrangement joins TRBV7-2 to TRBJ2-2; 8 bases fit TRBD1. This CDR3 contains 14 residues. CDR1 is SGHTA, CDR2 FQGNSA, per germline. V lost 9 bases, J lost 0 bases, and 3 bases stayed unmatched. The CDR3 DNA reads TGTGCCAGGGGGGGACAGGCGAACACCGGGGAGCTGTTTTTT. As protein: CARGGQANTGELFF.

The CDR3 nucleotides are TGTGCCAGCAGCCAGGCCTCCGTAATATACAATGAGCAGTTCTTC. It codes for CASSQASVIYNEQFF. V gene TRBV14 combines with J gene TRBJ2-1, with D hard to call. Between the trimmed V and J ends, which lost 3 bases and 4 bases, there was a span of 13 bases. This CDR3 has 15 residues. Germline lookup yields CDR1 SGHDN and CDR2 FVKESK.

With respect to this clone: The germline gene is not matched at one end of the junction; a read error may be the cause. The chain is built from TRBV4-3 and TRBJ2-1; TRBD2 matches 16 bases. This CDR3 region has 16 residues. Per germline, CDR1 LGHNA and CDR2 YSLEER. CDR3 protein: CASSQDLGLAGGPPLF. CDR3 nucleotide sequence: TGCGCCAGCAGCCAAGATCTGGGACTAGCGGGAGGGCCTCCACTCTTC.

The chain employs TRBV7-9 and TRBJ1-1; D not certain. Per germline, CDR1 SEHNR and CDR2 FQNEAQ (reference sequence). V dropped 6 bases and J dropped 2 bases, with 7 bases sitting between them. This CDR3 has 12 amino acids. CDR3 sequence: CASRLLNTEAFF. The CDR3, as DNA: TGTGCCAGCAGGCTCCTAAACACTGAAGCTTTCTTT.

The chain combines TRBV6-1 with TRBJ2-3; 8 nucleotides align to TRBD1. The CDR3 totals 14 residues. V was clipped by 6 bases and J by 1 base; unmatched bases: 3. Germline V CDR1 and CDR2: MNHNS, SASEGT. This CDR3 reads CASSVGQGTDTQYF. DNA of the CDR3: TGTGCCAGCAGCGTGGGACAGGGCACAGATACGCAGTATTTT.

This clone occurred once. The chain carries TRBV5-5 and TRBJ1-6; 8 bases map to TRBD1. Germline V lookup: CDR1 SGHKS, CDR2 YYEKEE (reference sequence). This CDR3 comprises 17 residues. V lost 3 bases to trimming and J lost 1 base; unmatched junction nucleotides: 6. The CDR3 loop reads CASSWWTGKSYNSPLHF. The DNA of the CDR3 is TGTGCCAGCAGCTGGTGGACAGGGAAGTCCTATAATTCACCCCTCCACTTT.

This rearrangement joins TRBV7-3 to TRBJ2-3; TRBD1 might be the D (5 bases). The germline V gene encodes CDR1 SGHTA and CDR2 FQGTGA. CDR3 length: 14 amino acids. The germline V and J ends were trimmed by 5 bases and 1 base, with 10 bases remaining between them. Here the CDR3 DNA reads TGTGCCAGCAGCCCTCTGGGGCGCACAGATACGCAGTATTTT. Translation: CASSPLGRTDTQYF.

The gene calls are TRBV28 and TRBJ2-5; 10 bases line up with TRBD1. The CDR3 is made up of 14 amino acids. V gave up 8 bases and J gave up 5 bases; unmatched junction bases: 8. Germline V gene data show CDR1 as MDHEN and CDR2 as SYDVKM. CDR3 in DNA: TGTGCCAGCGGGGGACAGGGGCAGGGGGAGACCCAGTACTTC. Its protein product is CASGGQGQGETQYF.

In DNA form, the CDR3 reads TGTGCCAGCAGCTTAGACAGGGGTATGGAGCAGTACTTC. This sequence encodes CASSLDRGMEQYF. The chain recombines TRBV7-7 with TRBJ2-7, with 7 bases fitting TRBD1. This CDR3 has 13 residues. Germline assignment: CDR1 SSHAT and CDR2 FNYEAQ (reference sequence). Trimming removed 1 base from V and 7 bases from J; junction bases left unmatched: 4.